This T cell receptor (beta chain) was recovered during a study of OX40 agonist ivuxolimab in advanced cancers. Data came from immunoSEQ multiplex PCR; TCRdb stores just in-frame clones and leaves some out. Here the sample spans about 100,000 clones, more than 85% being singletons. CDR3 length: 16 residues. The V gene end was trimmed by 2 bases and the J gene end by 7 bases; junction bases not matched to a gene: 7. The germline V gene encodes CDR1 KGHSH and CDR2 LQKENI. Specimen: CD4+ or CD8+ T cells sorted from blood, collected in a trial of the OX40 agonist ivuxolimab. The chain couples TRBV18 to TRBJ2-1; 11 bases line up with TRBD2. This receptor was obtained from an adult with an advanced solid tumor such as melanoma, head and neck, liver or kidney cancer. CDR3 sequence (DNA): TGTGCCAGCTCACCATTTGCTTCTAGCGGGAGGAATGAGCAGTTCTTC. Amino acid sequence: CASSPFASSGRNEQFF.